Below, 21 T cell receptor beta chains from the same sample are listed, as sequenced in a study of blood T cell repertoires in COVID-19. TCRdb keeps only in-frame clones here, not all; method: immunoSEQ multiplex PCR. The sample holds 200,000 to 300,000 clones; about 90% are singletons and the top ten take over 3%. Specimen: PBMCs or T cells enriched from blood (not recorded which). The origin of the receptors is a woman between 40 and 50 years old who had been exposed to COVID-19.

This rearrangement joins TRBV7-9 to TRBJ1-1; D might be TRBD1 (5 bases). V was pared by 7 bases and J by 2 bases, with 8 bases between. The germline gives CDR1 SEHNR, CDR2 FQNEAQ (reference sequence). The CDR3 contains 12 residues. The CDR3 sequence is CASMGPNTEAFF. CDR3 nucleotide sequence: TGTGCCAGCATGGGGCCTAACACTGAAGCTTTCTTT.

The chain recombines TRBV5-8 with TRBJ2-1, with D perhaps TRBD2 (5 bases). CDR3 length equals 17 residues. Germline assignment: CDR1 SGHTS and CDR2 YDEGEE. The V end lost 0 bases, the J end lost 7 bases, and 20 bases lay between the germline ends. The CDR3 bases are TGTGCCAGCAGCTTGGCCTGGGAGATCCCTATGCGAAATGAGCAGTTCTTC. This sequence encodes CASSLAWEIPMRNEQFF.

This clone was seen only once. The rearrangement links TRBV6-5 to TRBJ1-5; D uncertain. Looked up from germline, CDR1 is MNHEY and CDR2 is SVGAGI. This CDR3 spans 13 amino acids. Trimming pared 7 bases from V and 6 bases from J, leaving 13 bases between. In DNA, the CDR3 is TGTGCCAGCAAAATCGAACCGGTTCAGCCCCAGCATTTT. Its translation is CASKIEPVQPQHF.

The sample holds one count of this clone. The chain links TRBV30 to TRBJ1-1, with TRBD1 as a possible D gene (6 bases). V lost 4 bases and J 2 bases, leaving 17 bases between the germline ends. Germline V gene lookup returns CDR1 GTSNPN and CDR2 SVGIG (reference sequence). This CDR3 region has 15 residues. CDR3 sequence: CAWTAAQGRNTEAFF. DNA for the CDR3: TGTGCCTGGACCGCGGCACAGGGCAGAAACACTGAAGCTTTCTTT.

The V gene is TRBV9, the J gene TRBJ1-4; TRBD1 matches at 8 bases. The CDR3 spans 15 residues. The J segment lost 7 bases and the V segment lost 5 bases, leaving 10 bases of the junction unmatched. Germline CDR1 and CDR2: SGDLS and YYNGEE. CDR3 DNA: TGTGCCAGCAGTTCAAACGGACAGGGTAGTGAAAAACTGTTTTTT. The encoded protein is CASSSNGQGSEKLFF.

The chain uses TRBV30 and TRBJ1-5, with unresolved D. CDR3 length: 13 amino acids. V was cut by 0 bases and J by 5 bases, with 8 bases left in between. Germline loops: CDR1 GTSNPN, CDR2 SVGIG (reference sequence). CDR3 sequence reads: CAWSVRRYQPQHF. As DNA, the CDR3 is TGTGCCTGGAGTGTACGCAGGTATCAGCCCCAGCATTTT.

This clone is a singleton in its sample. The V gene is TRBV20-1, the J gene TRBJ1-2; a possible D gene is TRBD1 (5 bases). The germline V gene encodes CDR1 DFQATT and CDR2 SNEGSKA (reference sequence). The CDR3 contains 11 residues. The CDR3 bases are TGCATCCCTCGGGGGGACTATGGCTACACCTTC. This codes for CIPRGDYGYTF.

This clone was recorded only once. CDR3: CASRTSASSYEQYF. In nucleotides, the CDR3 is TGTGCCAGCAGGACTAGCGCGAGCTCCTACGAGCAGTACTTC. The chain has TRBV2 and TRBJ2-7; TRBD2 agrees at 8 bases. CDR3 size: 14 residues. Germline lookup yields CDR1 SNHLY and CDR2 FYNNEI. The V and J ends lost 6 bases and 0 bases, in that order; junction bases with no gene match: 4. Full variable domain (rest looked up from reference TRBV2 and TRBJ2-7): EPEVTQTPSHQVTQMGQEVILRCVPISNHLYFYWYRQILGQKVEFLVSFYNNEISEKSEIFDDQFSVERPDGSNFTLKIRSTKLEDSAMYFCASRTSASSYEQYFGPGTRLTVT.

The genes are TRBV4-2 and TRBJ1-2; 9 bases match TRBD1. The junction had 3 bases not matched to a gene; V was cut back by 2 bases and J by 2 bases. From germline, CDR1 is LGHNA and CDR2 YNFKEQ. This CDR3 contains 15 residues. CDR3 residues: CASSQQGTGNYGYTF. The CDR3 DNA reads as TGTGCCAGCAGCCAACAGGGGACAGGGAACTATGGCTACACCTTC.

CDR3 sequence (DNA): TGTGCCAGCAGCTTAAGGGGCGGAGGGACTAGCGGGAGGTCCGACGAGCAGTACGTC. Encoded protein: CASSLRGGGTSGRSDEQYV. V and J are TRBV7-8 and TRBJ2-7; 15 positions agree with TRBD2. The CDR3 consists of 19 residues. CDR1 and CDR2 (germline): SGHVS, FQNEAQ. The V and J ends lost 2 bases and 5 bases, in that order; junction bases with no gene match: 13.

The rearrangement uses TRBV3-1 (or the pseudogene TRBV3-2) and TRBJ1-5, with a possible D match to TRBD1 (5 bases). The CDR3 has 14 residues. Germline V gene data show CDR1 as LGHDT and CDR2 as YNNKEL (reference sequence). Trimming shortened V by 6 bases and J by 7 bases, and 16 bases separated the two germline ends. The CDR3 DNA reads TGTGCCAGCAGTCTCGGGGAGGGGAGACAGCCCCAGCATTTT. Protein: CASSLGEGRQPQHF.

DNA for the CDR3: TGTGCCAGCAGCCAAACCGCGGGCTTTGCTAACTATGGCTACACCTTC. This gives the protein CASSQTAGFANYGYTF. V is TRBV7-9 and J is TRBJ1-2; D remains unclear. The germline V gene has CDR1 SEHNR and CDR2 FQNEAQ (reference sequence). V was pared by 5 bases and J by 0 bases, with 16 bases between. CDR3 length: 16 residues. The complete variable domain, with remaining parts taken from reference TRBV7-9 and TRBJ1-2, reads DTGVSQNPRHKITKRGQNVTFRCDPISEHNRLYWYRQTLGQGPEFLTYFQNEAQLEKSRLLSDRFSAERPKGSFSTLEIQRTEQGDSAMYLCASSQTAGFANYGYTFGSGTRLTVV.

This clone was recorded once. The chain carries TRBV19 and TRBJ1-1; 7 bases map to TRBD1. J gave up 4 bases and V 1 base, and 12 bases lay outside the gene matches. The CDR3 has 17 residues. From germline, CDR1 is LNHDA and CDR2 SQIVND (reference sequence). The CDR3 loop reads CASSIAPGTVWFTEAFF. The CDR3 DNA reads TGTGCCAGTAGTATAGCTCCCGGGACAGTATGGTTCACTGAAGCTTTCTTT.

The rearrangement uses TRBV6-2 or TRBV6-3 and TRBJ2-7; tentatively, D is TRBD2 (6 bases). The CDR3 sequence is 13 residues long. Germline CDR1 reads MNHEY; CDR2 reads SVGEGT. Trimming cost V 2 bases and J 7 bases, with 12 bases left between them. CDR3 amino acids: CASSYGTAVEQYV. CDR3 nucleotides: TGTGCCAGCAGTTACGGGACTGCGGTTGAGCAGTACGTC.

Only a few counts were recorded for this clone. The chain is built from TRBV5-4 and TRBJ2-7; 8 nucleotides line up with TRBD1. V was pared by 3 bases and J by 2 bases, with 7 bases of the junction left unmatched. The CDR3 runs to 15 residues. Germline values: CDR1 SGHNT, CDR2 YYREEE (reference sequence). CDR3 amino acids: CASSSAGTGPYEQYV. The CDR3 DNA reads TGTGCCAGCAGCTCCGCCGGGACAGGCCCCTACGAGCAGTACGTC.

CDR3 DNA sequence: TGTGCCAGCAGTGAGGTCAGGGTGAATGAGCAGTTCTTC. Protein sequence: CASSEVRVNEQFF. This rearrangement joins TRBV12-3 or TRBV12-4 to TRBJ2-1; D may be TRBD1 (5 bases). The CDR3 spans 13 residues. V was shortened by 5 bases and J by 7 bases, with 12 bases between the two germline ends.

The sample holds many counts of this clone. The chain combines TRBV11-2 with TRBJ1-2; TRBD1 is a possible D gene (6 bases). V lost 4 bases and J 7 bases, leaving 10 bases between the germline ends. This CDR3 spans 12 amino acids. CDR1 is SGHAT, CDR2 FQNNGV, per germline. This CDR3 is CASSSRTVGYTF. The CDR3 nucleotides read TGTGCCAGCAGCTCACGGACAGTTGGCTACACCTTC.

Only one count was recorded for this clone. Germline is not matched at one junction end, which may reflect a read error. The gene calls are TRBV5-1 and TRBJ2-1; 12 bases agree with TRBD1. Germline assignment: CDR1 SGHRS and CDR2 YFSETQ. The CDR3 totals 17 residues. The CDR3 spells CASRTDYGTGGLHEQFF. Here the CDR3 DNA reads TGTGCCAGCAGGACCGATTACGGGACAGGGGGCCTTCATGAGCAGTTCTTC.

V and J are TRBV9 and TRBJ1-2; possible D gene TRBD1, 6 bases. Germline lookup yields CDR1 SGDLS and CDR2 YYNGEE. The length of the CDR3 is 18 residues. Trimming stripped 4 bases from V and 2 bases from J, with 24 bases between. CDR3 in DNA: TGTGCCAGCAGCTCTCGCGATGGGGGCGCTAATCGAAACTATGGCTACACCTTC. Protein product: CASSSRDGGANRNYGYTF.

The chain carries TRBV6-5 and TRBJ1-1; no clear D. This CDR3 region has 14 residues. The V gene lost 2 bases and the J gene lost 1 base, with 8 bases spanning the gap. Germline CDR1 reads MNHEY; CDR2 reads SVGAGI. CDR3: CASSYELPNTEAFF. In nucleotides, the CDR3 is TGTGCCAGCAGTTACGAGCTTCCGAACACTGAAGCTTTCTTT.

The chain has TRBV11-3 and TRBJ2-3, with a tentative D call TRBD2 (5 bases). Germline V CDR1 and CDR2: SGHNT, YENEEA. V dropped 2 bases and J dropped 0 bases, with 6 bases sitting between them. The CDR3 totals 14 residues. CDR3 DNA sequence: TGTGCCAGCAGCTTACGGGGTAGCACAGATACGCAGTATTTT. This codes for CASSLRGSTDTQYF.